This T cell receptor beta chain was obtained from a study of T-cell reconstitution after alpha-beta-depleted transplantation in children. Study-wide findings and caveats: Newly made T cells mostly supplied T-cell counts and diversity one year after transplant. After transplant, at about two months, alpha-beta T cells were reportedly derived from several hundred expanded graft clones.

CDR3 length: 14 residues. The V end lost 6 bases, the J end lost 1 base, and 13 bases lay between the germline ends. Germline-derived CDR1 and CDR2 are SQVTM and ANQGSEA. Only a few counts were recorded for this clonotype. Its antigen is still unknown. Using unique molecular identifiers, the investigators prepared the TCRbeta library. TCRdb fed the PCR reads into MiXCR, producing one record per CDR3 protein. The sample lists a few hundred thousand distinct CDR3 sequences, 15% to 20% occurring once. Here the sequenced sample was PBMCs, mostly from graft donor cells, taken 360 days after TCRalphabeta/CD19-depleted stem cell transplant. J is TRBJ2-4 and V is TRBV29-1, with a weak D call TRBD2 (6 bases). This receptor was identified in a boy younger than two who had a stem cell transplant for Wiskott-Aldrich syndrome, so the T cells may come from the graft donor. The CDR3 region is CSVSGDLAKNIQYF. In DNA, the CDR3 is TGCAGCGTCTCTGGGGACTTGGCCAAAAACATTCAGTACTTC.